This TCR beta chain was obtained from a study of blood T cell repertoires in COVID-19 (dated by TCRdb to 2020 to 2022). With regard to the full study: Collaborator samples came from the United States, Italy and Spain and covered acute and convalescent phases of COVID-19. The material from the prospective study consisted of cDNA or gDNA derived from T cells, B-cell-depleted T cells, or PBMCs. Deeply sampled blood TCRbeta repertoires from subjects exposed to, actively infected with, or recovered from COVID-19 were included in the dataset. The repertoires were made available in a free public database intended to serve as a resource for research on the immune response to SARS-CoV-2. The samples were drawn from the first 160 participants of the ongoing ImmuneRACE study and from roughly 1,300 subjects provided by 6 global collaborators. Sample metadata almost always included a de-identified subject ID, COVID-19 status, age in years and sex. Where available, HLA class I and class II types were taken from metadata supplied by the sample provider and were not determined by assay-based typing.

Notes on this clone: Its antigen remains undetermined. No much larger clone is present one base from it, and per-base qualities are unavailable.

TCRbeta CDR3 regions were amplified from genomic DNA using the immunoSEQ Assay, a bias-controlled multiplex PCR. Per the authors' processing: The number of nucleated cells in each sample was estimated from the amplification of reference gene primers within the assay. Sequence reads were collapsed and filtered to measure the absolute abundance of every unique TCRbeta CDR3 rearrangement. For each sample, productive Simpson clonality was calculated as the square root of Simpson's diversity index across productive rearrangements. TCRdb took over this immuneACCESS table, retaining in-frame rearrangements with V and J assigned. Such tables are incomplete; in checked studies, under half of the missing clones stem from an unresolved V gene, and the remainder is unexplained. That table gives V, J and clone size, and the DNA gave D and trimming. This sample comprises some 61,000 clones, about nine tenths of them detected only once. Together, the top ten hold roughly 8.1% of the sample.

Whole blood was collected in K2EDTA tubes by collaborating institutions according to the institutions' own protocols. For TCRbeta analysis, collaborators shipped samples as frozen whole blood, isolated PBMCs, or DNA extracted from either of those sample types. What the authors observed across the whole study: The amount of clinical and demographic metadata varied by source and participant and was provided uncurated.

The sequence came from a man under 40 with acute or convalescent COVID-19. The sample comprised peripheral blood.

The nucleotides read TGCGCCAGCAGCATCGACAGGGGGCAGACTTTCTTT. The encoded protein is CASSIDRGQTFF. The chain links TRBV5-1 with TRBJ1-1, and TRBD1 matches 10 of the central bases. CDR1 and CDR2, looked up from the germline V gene, are SGHRS and YFSETQ. The CDR3 spans 12 residues, from the cysteine through the phenylalanine. CDR3 DNA only is kept here, 36 bases in frame from base 1. The junction shows trimming of 4 bases on V and 12 bases on J, and the gene matches do not reach 6 bases of it.